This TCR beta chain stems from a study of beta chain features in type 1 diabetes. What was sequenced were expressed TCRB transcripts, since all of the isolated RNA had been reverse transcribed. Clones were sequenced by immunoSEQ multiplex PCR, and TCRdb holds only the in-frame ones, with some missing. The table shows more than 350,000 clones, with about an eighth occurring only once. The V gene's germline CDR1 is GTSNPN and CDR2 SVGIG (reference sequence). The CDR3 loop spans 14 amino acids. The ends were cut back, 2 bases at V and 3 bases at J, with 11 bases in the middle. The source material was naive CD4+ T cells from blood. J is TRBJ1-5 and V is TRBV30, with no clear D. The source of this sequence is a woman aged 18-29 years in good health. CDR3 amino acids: CAWSPVGSNQPQHF. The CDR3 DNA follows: TGTGCCTGGAGTCCCGTAGGCTCCAATCAGCCCCAGCATTTT.